The 14 T cell receptor beta chains below come from one sample, sequenced in a study of shared clonotypes between healthy human individuals. Assay: immunoSEQ multiplex PCR; the TCRdb copy retains only in-frame clones and omits some. The sample contains 950,000 to 1,300,000 clones, 75% of which appear only once. The source material was memory CD4+ T cells sorted from blood. Specified subset: CD45RA-negative fraction. These receptors originate from a man aged 18 to 29 in good health.

As regards this clone: A much larger clone sits a single nucleotide away, making a read error possible. The chain is built from TRBV6-6 and TRBJ1-1; maybe TRBD1 (5 bases). The germline V and J ends were trimmed by 6 bases and 3 bases, with 5 bases remaining between them. This CDR3 is built from 11 residues. Germline V gene data show CDR1 as MNHNY and CDR2 as SVGAGI (reference sequence). The CDR3 DNA reads TGTGCCAGCAGGGGGGACACTGAAGCTTTCTTT. Its protein product is CASRGDTEAFF.

The chain joins TRBV15 to TRBJ2-3, with D hard to call. CDR1 and CDR2 (germline): LNHNV, YYDKDF (reference sequence). V lost 2 bases and J 6 bases, leaving 6 bases between the germline ends. The CDR3 totals 12 residues. The CDR3 loop is CATSRRGDTQYF. The CDR3 nucleotides read TGTGCCACCAGCAGACGTGGGGATACGCAGTATTTT.

This clone showed up just a few times. The V call is TRBV5-1, the J call TRBJ2-1; D is uncertain. Trimming removed 0 bases at V and 5 bases at J, with 9 bases between. The germline CDR1 and CDR2 sequences are SGHRS and YFSETQ. CDR3 length: 14 amino acids. The CDR3 protein is CASSLAERHNEQFF. CDR3 nucleotide sequence: TGCGCCAGCAGCTTGGCAGAGCGCCACAATGAGCAGTTCTTC.

In the case of this clone: The same CDR3 also results from other DNA sequences found in this sample. The chain combines TRBV9 with TRBJ1-1; no definite D call. Germline V gene data show CDR1 as SGDLS and CDR2 as YYNGEE. The CDR3 covers 13 residues. The ends were cut back, 1 base at V and 4 bases at J, with 8 bases in the middle. In DNA form, the CDR3 reads TGTGCCAGCAGCGTATTAGGCGGCACTGAAGCTTTCTTT. Translation: CASSVLGGTEAFF.

This clone occurred once. This sequence joins TRBV4-3 and TRBJ1-5; maybe TRBD1 (5 bases). CDR3 size: 16 residues. The germline CDR1 and CDR2 sequences are LGHNA and YSLEER. Between the trimmed V and J ends, which lost 3 bases and 4 bases, there was a span of 16 bases. The CDR3 sequence: CASSHNAGSGNQPQHF. The CDR3 region has the DNA TGCGCCAGCAGCCATAATGCAGGGTCGGGTAATCAGCCCCAGCATTTT.

As for this clone: A far larger clone differs by one base, so this is likely a read error. The sample contains more than one DNA sequence encoding this CDR3. This chain connects TRBV2 to TRBJ2-6; possibly TRBD1 for D (5 bases). The V end was cut by 3 bases, the J end by 2 bases, with 8 bases between. The CDR3 totals 15 residues. The germline CDR1 and CDR2 sequences are SNHLY and FYNNEI. In DNA form, the CDR3 reads TGTGCCAGCAGTGAGGCAGGGACTGGGGCCAACGTCCTGACTTTC. Translation: CASSEAGTGANVLTF.

The rearrangement uses TRBV18 and TRBJ2-6, with D possibly TRBD1 on 6 matching bases. Germline values: CDR1 KGHSH, CDR2 LQKENI. The CDR3 totals 16 residues. Trimming cost V 2 bases and J 0 bases, with 8 bases left between them. CDR3 residues: CASSPGQNSGANVLTF. In DNA form, the CDR3 reads TGTGCCAGCTCACCAGGACAGAACTCTGGGGCCAACGTCCTGACTTTC.

This chain joins TRBV18 and TRBJ1-4; D ambiguous. V lost 8 bases, J lost 4 bases, and 11 bases lay in between. CDR1 and CDR2 from the germline V gene are KGHSH and LQKENI. The CDR3 runs to 13 residues. CDR3 in DNA: TGTGCCAGCCATGGACCGATTAATGAAAAACTGTTTTTT. It specifies CASHGPINEKLFF.

The chain carries TRBV14 and TRBJ1-3; no firm D call. V gave up 0 bases and J gave up 0 bases, with 9 bases separating them. Germline V gene lookup returns CDR1 SGHDN and CDR2 FVKESK. This CDR3 region has 16 residues. This CDR3 is CASSQEEGFSGNTIYF. CDR3 DNA sequence: TGTGCCAGCAGCCAAGAGGAAGGGTTCTCTGGAAACACCATATATTTT.

The chain's CDR3 is CASSQDRARANTEAFF. CDR3 sequence (DNA): TGCGCCAGCAGCCAAGACAGGGCCCGAGCGAACACTGAAGCTTTCTTT. V is TRBV4-1 and J is TRBJ1-1, with D possibly matching TRBD1 (5 bases). There are 16 residues in the CDR3. Germline loops: CDR1 MGHRA, CDR2 YSYEKL. V was trimmed by 0 bases and J by 1 base, leaving 12 bases between them.

The CDR3 DNA sequence: TGCAGTGCTGTCACAGATACGCAGTATTTT. Translating gives CSAVTDTQYF. The chain uses TRBV20-1 and TRBJ2-3, with D unresolved. The CDR3 is made up of 10 amino acids. Trimming stripped 5 bases from V and 2 bases from J, with 2 bases between. Germline V gene data show CDR1 as DFQATT and CDR2 as SNEGSKA (reference sequence).

This clone was seen once. J is TRBJ2-7 and V is TRBV30; 7 positions agree with TRBD2. Germline trimming cut 0 bases from V and 4 bases from J; bases unmatched to any gene: 6. In germline, CDR1 is GTSNPN, CDR2 SVGIG (reference sequence). The CDR3 length is 14 residues. The CDR3 reads CAWSVGLEGYEQYF. CDR3 coding DNA: TGTGCCTGGAGTGTAGGACTAGAAGGGTACGAGCAGTACTTC.

The chain links TRBV15 to TRBJ1-1; D ambiguous. Trimming removed 0 bases from V and 6 bases from J, with 14 bases in between. Germline values: CDR1 LNHNV, CDR2 YYDKDF (reference sequence). The CDR3 extends over 15 amino acids. The CDR3 loop is CATSRDQRPSAEAFF. CDR3 bases: TGTGCCACCAGCAGAGATCAGCGGCCTAGTGCTGAAGCTTTCTTT.

V usage is TRBV2 and J usage is TRBJ2-1; D is uncertain. The V and J ends lost 1 base and 0 bases respectively, with 7 bases between them. Germline CDR1 and CDR2: SNHLY and FYNNEI. The CDR3 contains 15 residues. CDR3 coding DNA: TGTGCCAGCAGTGAAGAGACAAGCTCCTACAATGAGCAGTTCTTC. Encoded protein: CASSEETSSYNEQFF.